A few counts support the clone carrying this TCR beta chain. The second PCR ran about 6 to 12 cycles with a sample-barcoded 5' primer and J-beta primers. TCRdb re-called the 5' RACE reads through MiXCR, storing one row per CDR3 protein. The table records around 670,000 distinct CDR3 sequences, about 30% of them present only once. This entry comes from a study of blood T cells in healthy people across ages. The source is an elderly woman in good health. Sequenced: blood.

The CDR3 here is CAWSVPGAREKLFF. The CDR3 DNA is TGTGCCTGGAGTGTACCGGGGGCACGGGAAAAACTGTTTTTT. The V call is TRBV30, the J call TRBJ1-4, with a possible D match to TRBD1 (6 bases). Trimming left V 0 bases short and J 8 bases short, with 13 bases between. Germline-derived CDR1 and CDR2 are GTSNPN and SVGIG (reference sequence). The CDR3 runs to 14 residues.